This paragraph covers one TCR beta chain sequence. What it recognizes is unknown. Naive CD8 isolation took CD45RO-negative cells positively selected for CCR7 and excluded terminally differentiated effector memory CD45RA+ cells. These data belong to a study of shared clonotypes between healthy human individuals. Notes on the study in general: Rarefaction curves obtained for sorted subsets showed sequencing incomplete despite large depth.

Between the trimmed V and J ends, which lost 6 bases and 4 bases, there was a span of 12 bases. Germline V CDR1 and CDR2: MGHRA, YSYEKL. The CDR3 sequence is 14 residues long. On sorted subsets, replicate PCRs used about 180 ng DNA, or approximately 33,000 T cell genomes. Profiled with immunoSEQ multiplex PCR; TCRdb holds only in-frame clones, not every one. The sample carries under 2,000,000 clones, over 85% recorded once. Sequences were obtained from naive CD8+ T cells sorted from blood. The V and J genes are TRBV4-1 and TRBJ1-4, with a weak D call TRBD1 (5 bases). This receptor was taken from a man between 18 and 29 years old in good health. CDR3 sequence: CASSPTGLNEKLFF. The CDR3 DNA sequence: TGCGCCAGCAGTCCGACGGGACTTAATGAAAAACTGTTTTTT.